A selection of T cell receptor beta chains follows, all from one sample in a study of response to subunit inactivated influenza vaccine. MiXCR, run by TCRdb on the RT-PCR reads, gives a single entry per CDR3 protein. This sample carries 650,000 to 800,000 distinct CDR3 sequences, approximately 17% of them seen once, and the ten largest clones take around 9.9%. The specimen comprised PBMCs from blood, sampled 4 to 6 days after vaccination. The receptors were gathered from a man in his fifties or sixties who received an inactivated influenza vaccine. Both conserved end residues are part of each CDR3. The D gene is left open where the match is weak. Only some rows state a clone size, as once, few, many or a class for expanded clones.

V gene	D gene	J gene	clone size	CDR3 DNA	CDR3 protein
TRBV10-3	-	TRBJ1-1	-	TGTGCCAGCCTCGTCGCGATGAACACTGAAGCTTTCTTT	CASLVAMNTEAFF
TRBV12-3/TRBV12-4	-	TRBJ2-3	few	TGTGCCAGCAGTTTTGGGAATACGCAGTATTTT	CASSFGNTQYF
TRBV7-8	-	TRBJ2-7	-	TGTGCCAGCAGCCCGGAAGTTGGGCTAGCCTACGAGCAGTACTTC	CASSPEVGLAYEQYF
TRBV6-2/TRBV6-3	-	TRBJ1-2	many	TGTGCCAGCAGTGAAGGTGGAGGCTACACCTTC	CASSEGGGYTF
TRBV7-2	-	TRBJ2-4	many	TGTGCCAGCAGCTTAGTAGGAGTAGGATTAAACATTCAGTACTTC	CASSLVGVGLNIQYF
TRBV29-1	TRBD1	TRBJ1-1	-	TGCAGCGTTGATCCAGGGGGGAACACTGAAGCTTTCTTT	CSVDPGGNTEAFF
TRBV7-2	TRBD1	TRBJ2-7	-	TGTGCCAGCAGCTACACAGGGGGCCCATCCTACGAGCAGTACTTC	CASSYTGGPSYEQYF
TRBV6-2/TRBV6-3	TRBD2	TRBJ2-1	once	TGTGCCAGCAGTCCCGTAGCGGGAGCGTACAATGAGCAGTTCTTC	CASSPVAGAYNEQFF
TRBV7-9	-	TRBJ2-2	-	TGTGCCAGCAGCTCCCTAGCTGACACCGGGGAGCTGTTTTTT	CASSSLADTGELFF
TRBV6-5	TRBD1	TRBJ2-5	few	TGTGCCAGCAGTTCACCGGACAGGGTAGAGACCCAGTACTTC	CASSSPDRVETQYF
TRBV14	-	TRBJ2-7	few	TGTGCCAGCAGCCAGCGTCTAGGAAGCTCCTACGAGCAGTACTTC	CASSQRLGSSYEQYF
TRBV5-1	-	TRBJ2-7	-	TGCGCCAGCAGGCCCCACGGCCCTCGCGGAGGCTACGAGCAGTACTTC	CASRPHGPRGGYEQYF
TRBV12-3/TRBV12-4	-	TRBJ2-7	few	TGTGCCAGCAGTTTAAGCGGGACAGCCGGTAACGAGCAGTACTTC	CASSLSGTAGNEQYF
TRBV28	-	TRBJ1-1	-	TGTGCCAGCATCCAAGGGGGGAACACTGAAGCTTTCTTT	CASIQGGNTEAFF
TRBV28	-	TRBJ2-7	many	TGTGCCAGCAGTTTGGCCGGGGCCCCCGACGAGCAGTACTTC	CASSLAGAPDEQYF
TRBV19	-	TRBJ2-1	few	TGTGCCAGTAGTATGTGGGAGTTGAGACGCAATGAGCAGTTCTTC	CASSMWELRRNEQFF